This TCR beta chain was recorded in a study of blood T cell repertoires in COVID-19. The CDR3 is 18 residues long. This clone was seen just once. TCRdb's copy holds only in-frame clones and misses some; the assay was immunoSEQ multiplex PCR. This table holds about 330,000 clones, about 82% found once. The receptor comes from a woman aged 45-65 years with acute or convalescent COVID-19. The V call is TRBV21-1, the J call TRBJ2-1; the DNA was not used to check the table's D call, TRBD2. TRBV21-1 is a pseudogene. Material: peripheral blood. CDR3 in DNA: TGTGCCAGCAGCAAAGCCTGGACTAGCGGAGTGTCCTACAATGAGCAGTTCTTC. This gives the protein CASSKAWTSGVSYNEQFF.